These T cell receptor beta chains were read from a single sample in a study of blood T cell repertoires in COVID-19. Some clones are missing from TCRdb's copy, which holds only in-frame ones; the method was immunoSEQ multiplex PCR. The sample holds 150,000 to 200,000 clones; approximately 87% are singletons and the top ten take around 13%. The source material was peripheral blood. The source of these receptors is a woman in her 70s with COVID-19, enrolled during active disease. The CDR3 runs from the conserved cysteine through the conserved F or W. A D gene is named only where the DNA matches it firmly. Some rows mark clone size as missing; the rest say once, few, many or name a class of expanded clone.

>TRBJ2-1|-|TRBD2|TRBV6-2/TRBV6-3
CASSYPTSGKGFDEQFF
TGTGCCAGCAGTTACCCTACTAGCGGAAAAGGATTCGATGAGCAGTTCTTC
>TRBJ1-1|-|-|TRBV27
CASSKGKGTEAFF
TGTGCCAGCAGTAAAGGCAAGGGGACTGAAGCTTTCTTT
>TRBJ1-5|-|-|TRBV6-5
CASSSGQGRNQPQHF
TGTGCCAGCAGTTCAGGGCAGGGGCGCAATCAGCCCCAGCATTTT
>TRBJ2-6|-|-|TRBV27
CASSQQGLSGANVLTF
TGTGCCAGCAGTCAACAGGGATTATCTGGGGCCAACGTCCTGACTTTC
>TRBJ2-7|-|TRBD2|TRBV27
CASSFIFGGSFYEQYF
TGTGCCAGCAGTTTTATATTTGGCGGGAGTTTCTACGAGCAGTACTTC
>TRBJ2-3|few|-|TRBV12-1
CASSFVAGARLVDTQYF
TGTGCCAGCAGCTTTGTGGCAGGGGCAAGATTGGTGGATACGCAGTATTTT
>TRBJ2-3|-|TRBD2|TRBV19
CASSGGLAKFTDTQYF
TGTGCCAGTAGCGGGGGACTAGCGAAATTCACAGATACGCAGTATTTT
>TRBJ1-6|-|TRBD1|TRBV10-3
CAISPRQGSYNSPLHF
TGTGCCATCTCCCCCCGACAGGGCTCCTATAATTCACCCCTCCACTTT
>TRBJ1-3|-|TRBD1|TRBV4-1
CASSLRTGGRNTIYF
TGCGCCAGCAGCCTAAGGACAGGGGGCCGAAACACCATATATTTT
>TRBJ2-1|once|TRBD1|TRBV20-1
CSARTGGSFF
TGCAGTGCTCGAACAGGGGGCTCGTTCTTC
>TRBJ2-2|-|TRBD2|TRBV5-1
CASSPLAGPGELFF
TGCGCCAGCAGCCCCTTAGCGGGCCCCGGGGAGCTGTTTTTT
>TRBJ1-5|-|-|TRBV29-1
CSVESSDQPQHF
TGCAGCGTTGAATCCTCAGATCAGCCCCAGCATTTT
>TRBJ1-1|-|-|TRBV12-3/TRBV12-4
CASSLGAAKAFF
TGTGCCAGCAGTCTGGGGGCAGCTAAAGCTTTCTTT
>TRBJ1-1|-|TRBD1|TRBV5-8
CASAGQSDTEAFF
TGTGCCAGCGCGGGACAGTCGGACACTGAAGCTTTCTTT
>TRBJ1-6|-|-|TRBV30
CAWSVADSRYSPLHF
TGTGCCTGGAGTGTCGCGGACAGCCGATACTCACCCCTCCACTTT
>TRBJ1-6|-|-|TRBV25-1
CASSHPDVRSPLHF
TGTGCCAGCAGTCACCCCGATGTGCGGTCACCCCTCCACTTT
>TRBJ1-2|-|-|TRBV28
CASSVGGGRYTF
TGTGCCAGCAGCGTAGGGGGTGGCCGCTACACCTTC
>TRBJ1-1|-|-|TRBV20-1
CSAPGTGGAFF
TGCAGTGCCCCCGGGACCGGGGGGGCTTTCTTT
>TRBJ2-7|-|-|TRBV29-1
CSVGGSLREQYF
TGCAGCGTTGGAGGCAGCTTACGCGAGCAGTACTTC
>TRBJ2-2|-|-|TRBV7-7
CASSPYERANTGELFF
TGTGCTAGCAGCCCCTACGAGAGGGCGAACACCGGGGAGCTGTTTTTT
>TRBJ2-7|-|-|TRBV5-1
CASSLENSGPYEQYF
TGCGCCAGCAGCTTGGAAAATAGCGGTCCCTACGAGCAGTACTTC
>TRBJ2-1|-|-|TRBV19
CASKGTGGNNEQFF
TGTGCCAGTAAAGGAACTGGGGGGAACAATGAGCAGTTCTTC
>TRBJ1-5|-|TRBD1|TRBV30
CAWSVGDRRSVQPQHF
TGTGCCTGGAGTGTAGGGGACAGGAGGTCGGTTCAGCCCCAGCATTTT
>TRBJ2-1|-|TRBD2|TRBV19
CASSKGLAGDNEQFF
TGTGCCAGTAGTAAGGGACTAGCGGGAGATAATGAGCAGTTCTTC
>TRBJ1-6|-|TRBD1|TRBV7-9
CASSPQGEGNSPLHF
TGTGCCAGCAGCCCACAGGGGGAAGGGAATTCACCCCTCCACTTT
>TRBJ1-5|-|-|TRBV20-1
CSASLKGGVNQPQHF
TGCAGTGCTAGTTTGAAGGGAGGGGTCAATCAGCCCCAGCATTTT
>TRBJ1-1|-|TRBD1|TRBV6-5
CASSYSTHRGEAFF
TGTGCCAGCAGTTACTCGACGCACAGGGGTGAAGCTTTCTTT
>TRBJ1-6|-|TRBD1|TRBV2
CASSRPGGNSPLHF
TGTGCCAGCAGCCGGCCAGGGGGAAATTCACCCCTCCACTTT
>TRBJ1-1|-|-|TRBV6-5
CASSLQTAGTEAFF
TGTGCCAGCAGTTTACAGACCGCGGGCACTGAAGCTTTCTTT
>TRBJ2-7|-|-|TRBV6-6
CASTKSSGPVYEQYF
TGTGCCAGCACCAAATCGAGCGGGCCGGTATACGAGCAGTACTTC
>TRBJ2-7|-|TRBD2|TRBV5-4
CASSLVSGRAYTEQYF
TGTGCCAGCAGCTTGGTTAGCGGGAGGGCCTATACCGAGCAGTACTTC
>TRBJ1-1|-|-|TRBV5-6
CASRWEGETEAFF
TGTGCCAGCAGGTGGGAGGGTGAAACTGAAGCTTTCTTT
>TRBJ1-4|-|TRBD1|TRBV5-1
CASSLDRGGNEKLFF
TGCGCCAGCAGCTTGGACAGGGGCGGTAATGAAAAACTGTTTTTT
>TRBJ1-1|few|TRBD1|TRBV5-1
CASSRTGEVDTEAFF
TGCGCCAGCAGCAGGACAGGGGAGGTTGACACTGAAGCTTTCTTT
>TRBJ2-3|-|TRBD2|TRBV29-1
CSVPASGSSTDTQYF
TGCAGCGTGCCCGCTAGCGGAAGTAGCACAGATACGCAGTATTTT
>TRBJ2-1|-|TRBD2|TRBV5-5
CASSFGLARKVEFF
TGTGCCAGCAGCTTCGGACTAGCGAGGAAGGTTGAGTTCTTC
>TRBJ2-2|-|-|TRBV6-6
CASSDSGELFF
TGTGCCAGCAGCGATAGCGGGGAGCTGTTTTTT
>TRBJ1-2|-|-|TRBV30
CAWSLGALGYTF
TGTGCCTGGAGTCTGGGGGCGCTTGGCTACACCTTC
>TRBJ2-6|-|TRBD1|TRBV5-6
CASSRPTGTGVSGANVLTF
TGTGCCAGCAGCAGACCGACTGGGACAGGGGTCTCTGGGGCCAACGTCCTGACTTTC
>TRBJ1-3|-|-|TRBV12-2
CASRWRGSGNTIYF
TGTGCAAGTCGCTGGCGGGGGAGCGGAAACACCATATATTTT
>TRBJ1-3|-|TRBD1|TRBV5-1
CASSLQGAVAERNTIYF
TGCGCCAGCAGCTTACAGGGGGCCGTCGCGGAGCGAAACACCATATATTTT
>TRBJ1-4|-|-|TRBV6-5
CASSSQGTEKLFF
TGTGCCAGCAGTTCACAGGGAACTGAAAAACTGTTTTTT
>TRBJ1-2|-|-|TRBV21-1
CASSYWGGASDGYTF
TGTGCCAGCAGCTACTGGGGGGGCGCTTCAGATGGCTACACCTTC
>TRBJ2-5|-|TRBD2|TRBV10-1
CASIKGGPGETQYF
TGCGCCAGCATAAAGGGAGGGCCAGGGGAGACCCAGTACTTC
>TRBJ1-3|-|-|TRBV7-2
CASILYGGVGNTIYF
TGTGCCAGCATCCTTTACGGGGGAGTCGGAAACACCATATATTTT
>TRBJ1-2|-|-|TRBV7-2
CASSLEAMDGGIYGYTF
TGTGCCAGCAGCCTCGAAGCCATGGACGGGGGGATCTATGGCTACACCTTC
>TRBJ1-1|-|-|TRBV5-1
CASSGYSQNTEAFF
TGCGCCAGCAGCGGATATAGCCAGAACACTGAAGCTTTCTTT
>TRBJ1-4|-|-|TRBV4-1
CASSLQATNEKLFF
TGCGCCAGCAGCCTGCAGGCAACTAATGAAAAACTGTTTTTT
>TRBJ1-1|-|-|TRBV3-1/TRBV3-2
CASSQDSRGRNEAFF
TGTGCCAGCAGCCAAGATTCCAGGGGACGCAATGAAGCTTTCTTT
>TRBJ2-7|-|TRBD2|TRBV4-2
CASSQDYETSGYYEQYF
TGTGCCAGCAGCCAAGATTATGAGACTAGCGGGTATTACGAGCAGTACTTC
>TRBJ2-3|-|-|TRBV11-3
CASSLTARDTQYF
TGTGCCAGCAGCTTAACAGCCCGAGATACGCAGTATTTT
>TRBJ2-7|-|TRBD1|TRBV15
CATSRITTGDYEQYF
TGTGCCACCAGCAGGATAACGACAGGGGACTACGAGCAGTACTTC
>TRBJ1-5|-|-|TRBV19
CASSPDGIDQPQHF
TGTGCCAGTAGTCCCGACGGGATTGATCAGCCCCAGCATTTT
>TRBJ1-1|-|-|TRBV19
CASSRGRDTEAFF
TGTGCCAGTAGTAGGGGCAGAGACACTGAAGCTTTCTTT
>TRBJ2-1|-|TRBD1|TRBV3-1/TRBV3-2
CAGGGRGTGRSNEQFF
TGTGCCGGGGGCGGTCGGGGGACAGGGAGATCCAATGAGCAGTTCTTC